This TCR beta chain was captured in a study of blood T cell repertoires in COVID-19. In the study overall: COVID-19 samples, acute and convalescent, were from the United States, Italy and Spain. PBMCs, B-cell-depleted T cells, or T cells were the source of the cDNA or gDNA that made up the material.

This CDR3 is 14 amino acids long. J lost 3 bases, V lost 4 bases, and 6 bases had no gene match. Per the germline V gene, CDR1 is SGHRS and CDR2 is YFSETQ. Authors' methods: It was from reference gene primer amplification that nucleated cell counts were estimated. Sequencing used immunoSEQ multiplex PCR; TCRdb keeps in-frame clones, though not all of them. The DNA was the basis for D and trimming; V, J and clone size are from that table. The table shows 94,000 or so clones, with 80% to 90% occurring only once. The source material was peripheral blood. The chain carries TRBV5-1 and TRBJ1-2; 7 bases agree with TRBD1. This TCR was sampled from a woman between 65 and 79 years old with acute or convalescent COVID-19. The CDR3 DNA sequence: TGCGCCAGCAGCAGGGACAGAGTTGACTATGGCTACACCTTC. Protein sequence: CASSRDRVDYGYTF.